A single sample gave rise to the 15 T cell receptor beta chains below, sequenced in a study of shared clonotypes between healthy human individuals. Profiled with immunoSEQ multiplex PCR; TCRdb holds only in-frame clones, not every one. Found here are 1.4 million to 1.5 million clones, roughly 96% of them singletons; the top ten hold over 1%. Sequencing was performed on naive CD4+ T cells sorted from blood. Subset meaning: CD45RA+ positively selected. These receptors were taken from a man aged 30 to 39 in good health.

The chain joins TRBV6-1 to TRBJ2-3; 8 bases match TRBD2. The CDR3 spans 17 residues. Germline lookup yields CDR1 MNHNS and CDR2 SASEGT. With 3 bases clipped from V and 4 bases from J, the junction kept 12 bases outside the gene matches. As DNA, the CDR3 is TGTGCCAGCAGTGATCTTAGGTGGGGAGCGGGAGCAGATACGCAGTATTTT. The encoded protein is CASSDLRWGAGADTQYF.

Comment on this clone: Different DNA sequences within this sample yield the same CDR3. This rearrangement joins TRBV18 to TRBJ2-5, with D unresolved. The V end lost 3 bases, the J end lost 4 bases, and 12 bases lay between the germline ends. The V gene's germline CDR1 is KGHSH and CDR2 LQKENI. CDR3 length: 14 residues. For the CDR3, the DNA is TGTGCCAGCTCACCTCTGTCTGGGGTAGAGACCCAGTACTTC. Its translation: CASSPLSGVETQYF.

CDR3 protein: CASSSEGRNSPLHF. The CDR3 nucleotides read TGTGCCAGCAGCTCAGAGGGACGGAATTCACCCCTCCACTTT. V usage is TRBV7-9 and J usage is TRBJ1-6; a possible D gene is TRBD1 (5 bases). Germline-derived CDR1 and CDR2 are SEHNR and FQNEAQ (reference sequence). V gave up 4 bases and J gave up 7 bases, with 11 bases separating them. The CDR3 consists of 14 residues.

The genes are TRBV28 and TRBJ2-2; no definite D call. The V end was cut by 11 bases, the J end by 5 bases, with 12 bases between. The CDR3 length is 12 residues. Germline CDR1 reads MDHEN; CDR2 reads SYDVKM. Here the CDR3 reads CAGKSQTGELFF. CDR3 nucleotide sequence: TGTGCCGGAAAATCTCAAACCGGGGAGCTGTTTTTT.

As to this clone: One end of the junction fails to match germline, which may point to a read error. The chain is built from TRBV5-8 and TRBJ2-5, with D unclear. The CDR3 covers 11 residues. Germline V CDR1 and CDR2: SGHTS, YDEGEE. The CDR3 DNA reads as TGTGCCAGCAGCCAAGGAGAGTCCCAGTACTTC. It translates to CASSQGESQYF.

The CDR3 loop reads CASSYLQGSGNTIYF. Written as DNA, the CDR3 is TGTGCCAGCAGTTACCTCCAGGGATCTGGAAACACCATATATTTT. This chain uses TRBV6-5 with TRBJ1-3; D may be TRBD1 (5 bases). The CDR3 contains 15 residues. Germline loops: CDR1 MNHEY, CDR2 SVGAGI. Trimming pared 2 bases from V and 1 base from J, leaving 9 bases between.

This clone was observed a single time. This chain links TRBV7-9 with TRBJ2-1; TRBD2 aligns across 12 bases. CDR1 and CDR2 (germline): SEHNR, FQNEAQ (reference sequence). CDR3 length equals 16 residues. V shed 5 bases, J shed 6 bases, and the junction held 8 bases outside the gene matches. CDR3 bases: TGTGCCAGCAGCCACATCGGACTAGCGGGACTCAATGAGCAGTTCTTC. This sequence encodes CASSHIGLAGLNEQFF.

In its sample, this clone was seen once. The chain is built from TRBV28 and TRBJ2-3; 8 bases are a match to TRBD1. Germline-derived CDR1 and CDR2 are MDHEN and SYDVKM. This CDR3 is built from 14 residues. Trimming cost V 5 bases and J 5 bases; bases outside gene matches: 6. CDR3 sequence (DNA): TGTGCCAGCAGTACGTGGACAGGGAGAGATACGCAGTATTTT. Protein sequence: CASSTWTGRDTQYF.

The rearrangement uses TRBV10-1 and TRBJ2-5; D is possibly TRBD1 (6 bases). The V gene's germline CDR1 is WNHNN and CDR2 SYGVQD (reference sequence). V lost 5 bases and J 2 bases, leaving 6 bases between the germline ends. The CDR3 sequence is 12 residues long. CDR3 DNA sequence: TGCGCCAGCAGTAGGGGGCAAGAGACCCAGTACTTC. This gives the protein CASSRGQETQYF.

This clone was recorded only once. V usage is TRBV2 and J usage is TRBJ2-7; unclear D gene. The CDR3 consists of 12 residues. Per the germline V gene, CDR1 is SNHLY and CDR2 is FYNNEI. The V end was cut by 7 bases, the J end by 0 bases, with 7 bases between. The CDR3 DNA reads TGTGCCAGCAACGAGCGCTCCTACGAGCAGTACTTC. It yields the protein CASNERSYEQYF.

The chain has TRBV19 and TRBJ1-5; tentative D call: TRBD1 (5 bases). Germline V gives CDR1 LNHDA, CDR2 SQIVND (reference sequence). Between the trimmed V and J ends, which lost 5 bases and 1 base, there was a span of 9 bases. This CDR3 is built from 14 residues. CDR3 sequence (DNA): TGTGCCAGTAGTTCAGGGATGAGCAATCAGCCCCAGCATTTT. Its translation: CASSSGMSNQPQHF. Combining the CDR3 with reference TRBV19 and TRBJ1-5 gives the whole variable domain DGGITQSPKYLFRKEGQNVTLSCEQNLNHDAMYWYRQDPGQGLRLIYYSQIVNDFQKGDIAEGYSVSREKKESFPLTVTSAQKNPTAFYLCASSSGMSNQPQHFGDGTRLSIL.

This rearrangement joins TRBV25-1 to TRBJ1-2; D unclear. Germline V gives CDR1 MGHDK, CDR2 SYGVNS. Deletions cut 5 bases from V and 4 bases from J, with 14 bases between. The CDR3 covers 14 residues. The CDR3 nucleotides read TGTGCCAGCAGTTATGCGGGTGTCCCCTATGGCTACACCTTC. As protein: CASSYAGVPYGYTF.

The gene calls are TRBV7-8 and TRBJ2-1; 7 bases match TRBD2. The V gene's germline CDR1 is SGHVS and CDR2 FQNEAQ. Trimming took 5 bases from V and 9 from J; bases not matched to a gene: 4. The CDR3 extends over 12 amino acids. DNA for the CDR3: TGTGCCAGCAGCCGGCGGACTAGTGAGCAGTTCTTC. It encodes CASSRRTSEQFF.

This CDR3 reads CASSPWRAGAFDNQPQHF. For the CDR3, the DNA is TGTGCCAGCAGCCCTTGGAGGGCAGGCGCGTTCGACAATCAGCCCCAGCATTTT. The J gene is TRBJ1-5, the V gene TRBV4-2; D gene uncertain. There are 18 residues in the CDR3. Germline V gene lookup returns CDR1 LGHNA and CDR2 YNFKEQ. V lost 4 bases and J 3 bases, leaving 22 bases between the germline ends.

This chain connects TRBV19 to TRBJ1-2; maybe TRBD1 (6 bases). CDR1 and CDR2 from the germline V gene are LNHDA and SQIVND (reference sequence). This CDR3 has 15 amino acids. Trimming cost V 3 bases and J 6 bases, with 17 bases left between them. This CDR3 reads CASSILRGGDHGYTF. The CDR3 coding sequence is TGTGCCAGTAGTATCCTCAGGGGAGGGGATCATGGCTACACCTTC.